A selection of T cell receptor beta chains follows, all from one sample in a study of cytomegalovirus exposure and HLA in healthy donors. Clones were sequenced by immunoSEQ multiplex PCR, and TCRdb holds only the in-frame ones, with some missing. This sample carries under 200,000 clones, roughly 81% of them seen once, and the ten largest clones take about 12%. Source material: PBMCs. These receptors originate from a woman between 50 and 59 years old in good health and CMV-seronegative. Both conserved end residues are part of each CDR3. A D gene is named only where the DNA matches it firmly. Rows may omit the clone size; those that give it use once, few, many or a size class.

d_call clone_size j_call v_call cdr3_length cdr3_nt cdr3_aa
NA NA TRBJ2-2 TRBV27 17 TGTGCCAGCAGTTTTCTTGTGGACAGAGACACCACCGGGGAGCTGTTTTTT CASSFLVDRDTTGELFF
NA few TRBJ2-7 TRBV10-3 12 TGTGCCATCAGTGCCTTCTCCTACGAGCAGTACTTC CAISAFSYEQYF
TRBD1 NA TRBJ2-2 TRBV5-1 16 TGCGCCAGCAGCCGGTCCCGGGACAGTTCTCACGGGGAGCTGTTTTTT CASSRSRDSSHGELFF
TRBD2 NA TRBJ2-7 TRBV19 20 TGTGCCAGTAGTGCCTCACAGGGGGCACGGACTAGCGGGAACCTCTACGAGCAGTACTTC CASSASQGARTSGNLYEQYF
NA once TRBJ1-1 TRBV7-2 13 TGTGCCAGCAGCTTTACGGTGAACACTGAAGCTTTCTTT CASSFTVNTEAFF
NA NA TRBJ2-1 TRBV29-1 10 TGCGGAGGGGGGGGCAATGAGCAGTTCTTC CGGGGNEQFF
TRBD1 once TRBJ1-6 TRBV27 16 TGTGCCAGCAGTCCACAGGGGGGCTCCTATAATTCACCCCTCCACTTT CASSPQGGSYNSPLHF
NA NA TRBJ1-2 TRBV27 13 TGTGCCAGCAGTTTACGGGGGTCGGATGGCTACACCTTC CASSLRGSDGYTF
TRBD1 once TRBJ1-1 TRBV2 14 TGTGCCAGCAGCGTCAGACAGGGGGACACTGAAGCTTTCTTT CASSVRQGDTEAFF
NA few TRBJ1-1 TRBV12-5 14 TGTGCTAGTGGCCGGCGGGGGGGTGACACTGAAGCTTTCTTT CASGRRGGDTEAFF
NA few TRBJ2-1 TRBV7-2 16 TGTGCCAGCAGCTTAGGAGGCGGGGGCGCGAACAATGAGCAGTTCTTC CASSLGGGGANNEQFF
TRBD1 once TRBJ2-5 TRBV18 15 TGTGCCAGCTCACCCCAAAGGACAGGGGGAGAGACCCAGTACTTC CASSPQRTGGETQYF
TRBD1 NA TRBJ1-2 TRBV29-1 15 TGCAGCGTGGAGGGACAGGAAGGGGCTAACTATGGCTACACCTTC CSVEGQEGANYGYTF
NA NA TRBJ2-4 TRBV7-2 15 TGTGCCAGCAGCTCCCGAGGTGGGGCCAAAAACATTCAGTACTTC CASSSRGGAKNIQYF
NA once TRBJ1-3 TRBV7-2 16 TGTGCCAGCAGCTTGGCCGGGGCGGCGGGACGGAACACCATATATTTT CASSLAGAAGRNTIYF
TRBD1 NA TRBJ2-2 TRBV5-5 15 TGTGCCAGCAGCTTGCAGGGGGCGCTTCTCGGGGAGCTGTTTTTT CASSLQGALLGELFF
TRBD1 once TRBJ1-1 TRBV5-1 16 TGCGCCAGCAGCCAGGGGGGTCTTGCCGCCAGCACTGAAGCTTTCTTT CASSQGGLAASTEAFF
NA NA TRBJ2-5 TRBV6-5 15 TGTGCCAGCAGTTACTCGAAGCGCGTACGTGAGACCCAGTACTTC CASSYSKRVRETQYF
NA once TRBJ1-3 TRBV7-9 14 TGTGCCAGCAGCCCCGGGGAGGTTGGAAACACCATATATTTT CASSPGEVGNTIYF
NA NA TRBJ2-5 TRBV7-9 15 TGTTCCAGCAGCCTCGGGACACCGTACCAAGAGACCCAGTACTTC CSSSLGTPYQETQYF
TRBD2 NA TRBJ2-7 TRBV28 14 TGTGCCAGCACTCCGGGACTAGCGCTATACGAGCAGTACTTC CASTPGLALYEQYF
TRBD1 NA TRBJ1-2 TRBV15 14 TGTGCCACCAGCATCGCCAGGGGGGACTATGGCTACACCTTC CATSIARGDYGYTF
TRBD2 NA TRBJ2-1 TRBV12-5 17 TGTGCTAGTGCGCCCCGGGGGGTTAGCAGCTCCTACAATGAGCAGTTCTTC CASAPRGVSSSYNEQFF
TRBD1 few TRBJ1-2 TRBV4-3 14 TGCGCCAGCAGCCAGACCGGGACAGGTTATGGCTACACCTTC CASSQTGTGYGYTF
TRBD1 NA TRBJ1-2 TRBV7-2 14 TGTGCCAGCAGCTTTGACAGGGCGGTGAGTGGCTACACCTTC CASSFDRAVSGYTF